One sample yielded the 26 T cell receptor beta chains listed below, sequenced in a study of Graves' ophthalmopathy and Graves' hyperthyroidism. Investigators amplified TCR beta CDR3 regions from RNA transcripts. First-round RT-PCR with HTBI primers preceded a second-round multiplex PCR. TCRdb reprocessed the multiplex PCR reads with MiXCR, giving one entry per CDR3 protein. The table includes hundreds of thousands of distinct CDR3 sequences, 22% detected once. Sequenced input: peripheral blood. The receptor source for this set is a young woman with stable Graves' hyperthyroidism. Some clones in this sample may be carry-over from other donors' samples.

This clonotype has at least ten counts. V usage is TRBV6-5 and J usage is TRBJ2-5, with D perhaps matching TRBD2 (5 bases). CDR1 and CDR2 (germline): MNHEY, SVGAGI. Trimming removed 2 bases from V and 5 bases from J, with 15 bases in between. The CDR3 length is 15 residues. The CDR3 sequence is CASSYPRGVGETQYF. The DNA of the CDR3 is TGTGCCAGCAGTTACCCCCGGGGAGTCGGGGAGACCCAGTACTTC.

The chain is built from TRBV5-1 and TRBJ1-1; TRBD1 might be the D (6 bases). CDR3 length equals 14 residues. Trimming removed 4 bases at V and 4 bases at J, with 14 bases between. Per the germline V gene, CDR1 is SGHRS and CDR2 is YFSETQ. DNA for the CDR3: TGCGCCAGCAGCCCCAAGGGGGGGGGCACTGAAGCTTTCTTT. Amino acid sequence: CASSPKGGGTEAFF.

This clonotype was recorded many times. The chain has TRBV6-5 and TRBJ2-5; 9 bases are shared with TRBD2. The CDR3 contains 16 residues. From germline, CDR1 is MNHEY and CDR2 SVGAGI. With 6 bases clipped from V and 5 bases from J, the junction kept 13 bases outside the gene matches. The CDR3 region is CASRIQPGLAGETQYF. The CDR3 bases are TGTGCCAGCAGGATACAGCCGGGACTAGCAGGGGAGACCCAGTACTTC.

As regards this clonotype: The conserved phenylalanine or tryptophan normally closing the CDR3 is absent here, so this likely arose from a read error. The chain carries TRBV12-3 or TRBV12-4 and TRBJ1-2, with 7 bases fitting TRBD1. This CDR3 has 16 residues. The ends lost 3 bases at V and 0 bases at J; junction bases unmatched: 7. CDR3 DNA sequence: TGTGCCAGCAGTTTCCCAGGAGACAGGGCTAACTATGGCTACACCCTC. This encodes CASSFPGDRANYGYTL.

In its sample, this clonotype was seen many times. The rearrangement links TRBV29-1 to TRBJ1-1; D not certain. Per the germline V gene, CDR1 is SQVTM and CDR2 is ANQGSEA. This CDR3 has 10 residues. V was pared by 5 bases and J by 6 bases, with 7 bases between. CDR3 sequence reads: CSVQAAEAFF. CDR3 coding DNA: TGCAGCGTTCAGGCCGCTGAAGCTTTCTTT.

To note about this clonotype: An end of the junction does not agree with germline; a read error may underlie this. The chain recombines TRBV6-5 with TRBJ2-5, with 11 bases that match TRBD2. Germline V gene sequence: CDR1 MNHEY, CDR2 SVGAGI. The CDR3 has 18 residues. DNA of the CDR3: TGTGCCAGCAGTCACTCGTATATAGCGGGGGGGCCTACTGAGACCAAGTACTTC. Protein: CASSHSYIAGGPTETKYF.

The table lists this clonotype with many counts. The chain carries TRBV20-1 and TRBJ1-3; the match to TRBD1 covers 8 bases. The germline CDR1 and CDR2 sequences are DFQATT and SNEGSKA (reference sequence). The CDR3 contains 13 residues. J lost 7 bases, V lost 1 base, and 3 bases had no gene match. CDR3 protein: CSARAPGGNTIYF. The CDR3 DNA reads TGCAGTGCTAGAGCTCCAGGGGGCAACACCATATATTTT.

V usage is TRBV29-1 and J usage is TRBJ2-2; TRBD1 aligns across 7 bases. V dropped 7 bases and J dropped 7; count of bases not matched to a gene: 9. The length of the CDR3 is 13 residues. CDR1 and CDR2 (germline): SQVTM, ANQGSEA. This chain's CDR3 is CSAGPGGGGELFF. CDR3 coding DNA: TGCAGCGCTGGACCAGGGGGTGGCGGGGAGCTGTTTTTT.

In this sample, this clonotype turned up many times. The chain links TRBV19 to TRBJ1-2; maybe TRBD1 (5 bases). Germline V gene data show CDR1 as LNHDA and CDR2 as SQIVND (reference sequence). This CDR3 is 14 amino acids long. V lost 10 bases and J 6 bases, leaving 21 bases between the germline ends. The CDR3 reads CATDSPGVRDGYTF. The DNA of the CDR3 is TGTGCCACTGATAGTCCGGGGGTTCGGGATGGCTACACCTTC.

This clonotype showed up just a few times. At one end the junction does not follow the germline gene, possibly because of a read error. The chain couples TRBV6-1 to TRBJ2-2; D is possibly TRBD2 (6 bases). The CDR3 has 15 amino acids. Germline V gives CDR1 MNHNS, CDR2 SASEGT. CDR3: CASRARLENTGGLFF. The CDR3 region has the DNA TGTGCCAGCAGGGCCAGGTTGGAGAACACCGGGGGGCTGTTTTTT.

The chain uses TRBV5-5 and TRBJ1-6; D remains ambiguous. CDR1 SGHKS and CDR2 YYEKEE come from the germline V gene (reference sequence). The CDR3 covers 12 residues. The germline V and J ends were trimmed by 0 bases and 10 bases, with 5 bases remaining between them. The CDR3 sequence is CASSLERSPLHF. The CDR3 DNA is TGTGCCAGCAGCTTGGAAAGGTCACCCCTCCACTTT.

This clonotype was counted between two and nine times. The chain links TRBV5-1 to TRBJ1-1; no definite D call. CDR3 size: 15 residues. CDR1 and CDR2 from the germline V gene are SGHRS and YFSETQ. Trimming took off 2 bases at V and 0 bases at J, with 11 bases between the two ends. This CDR3 reads CASSLSGRMNTEAFF. CDR3 coding DNA: TGCGCCAGCAGCTTATCGGGCAGAATGAACACTGAAGCTTTCTTT.

This clonotype has ten or more counts. The chain recombines TRBV7-9 with TRBJ1-2; TRBD1 is a possible D gene (5 bases). Trimming pared 11 bases from V and 8 bases from J, leaving 15 bases between. The germline V gene encodes CDR1 SEHNR and CDR2 FQNEAQ (reference sequence). The CDR3 runs to 11 residues. This chain's CDR3 is CALGRVEGYTF. CDR3 nucleotide sequence: TGTGCCTTAGGCAGGGTTGAAGGCTACACCTTC.

As concerns this clonotype: This may arise from a read error, as a much more abundant clone is one base away. The conserved final phenylalanine or tryptophan is absent from the CDR3, which likely points to a read error. This chain uses TRBV5-1 with TRBJ1-2; possibly TRBD1 for D (6 bases). The CDR3 runs to 12 residues. The ends were cut back, 4 bases at V and 8 bases at J, with 12 bases in the middle. Germline lookup yields CDR1 SGHRS and CDR2 YFSETQ. DNA of the CDR3: TGCGCCAGCAGCGAGATGACAGGCGGCTACACCTTG. Amino acids: CASSEMTGGYTL.

This clonotype was detected only once. The chain carries TRBV20-1 and TRBJ2-2; TRBD2 agrees at 8 bases. The CDR3 runs 16 residues. Germline values: CDR1 DFQATT, CDR2 SNEGSKA (reference sequence). V lost 0 bases to trimming and J lost 4 bases; unmatched junction nucleotides: 7. For the CDR3, the DNA is TGCAGTGCTAGAGATGGAGGCGGGGGGATCACCGGGGAGCTGTTTTTT. Amino acid sequence: CSARDGGGGITGELFF.

The gene calls are TRBV28 and TRBJ2-2; the match to TRBD1 covers 8 bases. The V and J ends lost 6 bases and 7 bases, in that order; junction bases with no gene match: 7. The CDR3 covers 14 residues. The V gene's germline CDR1 is MDHEN and CDR2 SYDVKM. The CDR3 DNA reads as TGTGCCAGCAGGAGGACAGGGCGGGACGGGGAGCTGTTTTTT. Amino acids: CASRRTGRDGELFF.

The chain carries TRBV28 and TRBJ2-5, with D uncertain. This CDR3 spans 13 amino acids. V was pared by 7 bases and J by 5 bases, with 14 bases between. Germline values: CDR1 MDHEN, CDR2 SYDVKM. The CDR3 spells CASKRPQLETQYF. The CDR3 nucleotides read TGTGCCAGCAAGCGCCCCCAGTTGGAGACCCAGTACTTC. Together with reference TRBV28 and TRBJ2-5, the CDR3 gives the full variable domain: DVKVTQSSRYLVKRTGEKVFLECVQDMDHENMFWYRQDPGLGLRLIYFSYDVKMKEKGDIPEGYSVSREKKERFSLILESASTNQTSMYLCASKRPQLETQYFGPGTRLLVL.

This clonotype was picked up many times. This chain connects TRBV19 to TRBJ1-5; no definite D call. V was trimmed by 6 bases and J by 0 bases, leaving 12 bases between them. The germline V gene encodes CDR1 LNHDA and CDR2 SQIVND (reference sequence). The CDR3 totals 15 residues. The CDR3: CASSLEVYSNQPQHF. In nucleotides, the CDR3 is TGTGCCAGTAGCCTGGAGGTCTATAGCAATCAGCCCCAGCATTTT. Full variable domain (remainder filled in from reference TRBV19 and TRBJ1-5): DGGITQSPKYLFRKEGQNVTLSCEQNLNHDAMYWYRQDPGQGLRLIYYSQIVNDFQKGDIAEGYSVSREKKESFPLTVTSAQKNPTAFYLCASSLEVYSNQPQHFGDGTRLSIL.

The chain is built from TRBV7-6 and TRBJ2-7; a possible D gene is TRBD2 (5 bases). Germline loops: CDR1 SGHVS, CDR2 FNYEAQ. The ends were cut back, 1 base at V and 3 bases at J, with 16 bases in the middle. CDR3 length: 16 amino acids. CDR3 DNA: TGTGCCAGCAGCTTAGAGGGTTTAGCGCCGGGCTACGAGCAGTACTTC. It codes for CASSLEGLAPGYEQYF.

This clonotype was seen repeatedly, ten times or more. A junction boundary mismatches the germline segment, possibly from a read error. The gene calls are TRBV7-9 and TRBJ2-4; D is unresolved. This CDR3 region has 16 residues. Per the germline V gene, CDR1 is SEHNR and CDR2 is FQNEAQ (reference sequence). CDR3 DNA sequence: TGTGCCAGCAGCTTATCCTTCAGTCAGAGCAAAGACATTCAGTACTTC. Protein: CASSLSFSQSKDIQYF. Supplemented by reference TRBV7-9 and TRBJ2-4, the full variable domain reads DTGVSQNPRHKITKRGQNVTFRCDPISEHNRLYWYRQTLGQGPEFLTYFQNEAQLEKSRLLSDRFSAERPKGSFSTLEIQRTEQGDSAMYLCASSLSFSQSKDIQYFGAGTRLSVL.

The chain has TRBV6-1 and TRBJ1-1; a possible D gene is TRBD1 (5 bases). Germline CDR1 and CDR2: MNHNS and SASEGT. There are 16 residues in the CDR3. V was trimmed by 2 bases and J by 4 bases, leaving 17 bases between them. The CDR3 loop is CASSESDWGERTEAFF. For the CDR3, the DNA is TGTGCCAGCAGTGAATCTGACTGGGGGGAGCGCACTGAAGCTTTCTTT.

This clonotype was seen many times. At one end, the junction sequence differs from germline, possibly due to a read error. This sequence joins TRBV6-2 or TRBV6-3 and TRBJ2-7; 7 bases align to TRBD1. Germline loops: CDR1 MNHEY, CDR2 SVGEGT. This CDR3 comprises 13 residues. CDR3 residues: CASSFIQGYAQYF. The CDR3 nucleotides are TGTGCCAGCAGTTTTATACAGGGGTACGCGCAGTACTTC.

In this sample, this clonotype turned up many times. This sequence joins TRBV29-1 and TRBJ1-1; TRBD1 agrees at 9 bases. V dropped 8 bases and J dropped 3; count of bases not matched to a gene: 7. Looked up from germline, CDR1 is SQVTM and CDR2 is ANQGSEA. CDR3 length: 13 amino acids. The CDR3 is CSTTTGGYTEAFF. The CDR3 DNA reads TGCAGCACTACAACAGGGGGCTACACTGAAGCTTTCTTT.

Many counts were recorded for this clonotype. This chain uses TRBV12-3 or TRBV12-4 with TRBJ1-2; no definite D call. The length of the CDR3 is 14 residues. Deletions cut 1 base from V and 4 bases from J, with 10 bases between. For the CDR3, the DNA is TGTGCCAGCAGTTTAGGGACGGAGTTCTATGGCTACACCTTC. Translating it yields CASSLGTEFYGYTF.

This clonotype was recorded at least ten times. The CDR3 nucleotides read TGTGCCACCAGTGGTAGCGGGAGTTACACCGGGGAGCTGTTTTTT. Its translation: CATSGSGSYTGELFF. V gene TRBV15 combines with J gene TRBJ2-2, with 9 bases identical to TRBD2. From germline, CDR1 is LNHNV and CDR2 YYDKDF (reference sequence). Germline trimming cut 6 bases from V and 3 bases from J; bases unmatched to any gene: 5. The CDR3 is made up of 15 amino acids.

The chain is built from TRBV6-1 and TRBJ1-2; 7 bases match TRBD1. Germline lookup yields CDR1 MNHNS and CDR2 SASEGT. J was trimmed by 2 bases and V by 4 bases; bases with no gene match: 13. The CDR3 length is 17 residues. As DNA, the CDR3 is TGTGCCAGCAGTGTGGTGTCGACAGGGTCGGGGAACTATGGCTACACCTTC. Translation gives CASSVVSTGSGNYGYTF.